Each of the 17 T cell receptor beta chains below was sequenced from the same sample in a study of shared clonotypes between healthy human individuals. The table came from immunoSEQ multiplex PCR; TCRdb's copy has only in-frame clones and leaves some out. The table has 400,000 to 600,000 clones, around 79% seen once. The sequenced sample was PBMCs. The receptors shown here come from a woman aged 40 to 50 in good health. Some clones in this sample may be carry-over from other donors' samples.

This clone was detected a few times. The V gene is TRBV10-2, the J gene TRBJ2-1, with TRBD1 matching over 7 bases. Trimming removed 1 base from V and 7 bases from J; junction bases left unmatched: 7. CDR3 length: 15 residues. Germline CDR1 reads WSHSY; CDR2 reads SAAADI. The CDR3 here is CASSEYDRAQNEQFF. The CDR3 DNA is TGCGCCAGCAGTGAGTATGACAGGGCCCAAAATGAGCAGTTCTTC.

The CDR3 coding sequence is TGTGCCAGCAGTGGTGGGGGGCAGGGTATCCCCTACGAGCAGTACTTC. Protein sequence: CASSGGGQGIPYEQYF. This chain uses TRBV2 with TRBJ2-7; possibly TRBD1 or TRBD2 for D (6 bases each). From germline, CDR1 is SNHLY and CDR2 FYNNEI. V was shortened by 4 bases and J by 2 bases, with 18 bases between the two germline ends. The CDR3 contains 16 residues.

CDR3 sequence (DNA): TGTGCCAGCAGTTCCCCGAACCAAGAGACCCAGTACTTC. Protein product: CASSSPNQETQYF. The chain combines TRBV28 with TRBJ2-5; unclear D gene. This CDR3 has 13 amino acids. V was clipped by 4 bases and J by 0 bases, with 6 bases between them. CDR1 is MDHEN and CDR2 is SYDVKM in the germline V gene. The entire variable domain, with the rest obtained from reference TRBV28 and TRBJ2-5, is as follows: DVKVTQSSRYLVKRTGEKVFLECVQDMDHENMFWYRQDPGLGLRLIYFSYDVKMKEKGDIPEGYSVSREKKERFSLILESASTNQTSMYLCASSSPNQETQYFGPGTRLLVL.

The J gene is TRBJ2-1, the V gene TRBV10-3; 10 bases are a match to TRBD2. This CDR3 has 17 residues. Germline V gene data show CDR1 as ENHRY and CDR2 as SYGVKD. V lost 6 bases and J lost 4; bases outside the gene matches: 12. The CDR3 is CAIRVGLAGEPYNEQFF. The CDR3 region has the DNA TGTGCCATCAGGGTCGGGCTAGCGGGAGAGCCGTACAATGAGCAGTTCTTC.

This clone appeared once. The chain uses TRBV30 and TRBJ1-5; D gene uncertain. V was cut by 1 base and J by 6 bases, with 10 bases left in between. Germline loops: CDR1 GTSNPN, CDR2 SVGIG (reference sequence). The CDR3 contains 13 residues. CDR3 sequence (DNA): TGTGCCTGGAGTGGAAAGGGTGGTCAGCCCCAGCATTTT. Translating gives CAWSGKGGQPQHF.

V gene TRBV28 combines with J gene TRBJ1-5, with no clear D. Germline V CDR1 and CDR2: MDHEN, SYDVKM. Trimming took off 7 bases at V and 6 bases at J, with 10 bases between the two ends. The CDR3 spans 12 residues. CDR3 amino acids: CASTGGLQPQHF. CDR3 DNA: TGTGCCAGCACGGGAGGGCTTCAGCCCCAGCATTTT.

This clone has just a few counts. The rearrangement joins TRBV7-2 to TRBJ2-3, with D unresolved. Trimming left V 2 bases short and J 8 bases short, with 11 bases between. This CDR3 spans 13 amino acids. Germline CDR1 is SGHTA and CDR2 is FQGNSA. Written as DNA, the CDR3 is TGTGCCAGCAGCTTACCCGTGGGTGTTACGCAGTATTTT. Translation: CASSLPVGVTQYF.

This clone has a single count. This sequence joins TRBV7-3 and TRBJ2-5; D is undetermined. This CDR3 spans 13 amino acids. Germline CDR1 and CDR2: SGHTA and FQGTGA. Trimming took 6 bases from V and 5 from J, leaving 13 bases between them. The DNA for the CDR3 is TGTGCCAGCAGTCTCACTTCGGTGGAGACCCAGTACTTC. Protein product: CASSLTSVETQYF.

With regard to this clone: This CDR3 is also generated by other DNA sequences in the sample. The rearrangement links TRBV7-2 to TRBJ2-3; D remains ambiguous. V lost 5 bases, J lost 6 bases, and 6 bases lay in between. This CDR3 is built from 11 residues. CDR1 and CDR2 (germline): SGHTA, FQGNSA. The CDR3 DNA is TGTGCCAGCAGCCCCTGGGATACGCAGTATTTT. This sequence encodes CASSPWDTQYF.

This clone was counted at least ten times. This chain joins TRBV19 and TRBJ2-2; 8 positions match TRBD1. CDR1 is LNHDA, CDR2 SQIVND, per germline (reference sequence). The CDR3 extends over 14 amino acids. Trimming at V came to 5 bases and at J to 7 bases, leaving 6 bases not matched to a gene. For the CDR3, the DNA is TGTGCCAGTAGTGCCCTGACAGGGGACGGGGAGCTGTTTTTT. Its protein is CASSALTGDGELFF.

This clone was detected only a few times. This chain connects TRBV6-5 to TRBJ2-2; TRBD1 or TRBD2 may be the D gene (6 bases each). The germline V gene has CDR1 MNHEY and CDR2 SVGAGI. The CDR3 spans 15 residues. V shed 7 bases and J shed 3 bases, with 15 bases lying between them. CDR3 nucleotide sequence: TGTGCCAGCACCCCGGGGGACACTCACACCGGGGAGCTGTTTTTT. Residues: CASTPGDTHTGELFF.

This clone has just one count. The V and J genes are TRBV5-1 and TRBJ2-1, with unresolved D. The CDR3 consists of 16 residues. V was trimmed by 0 bases and J by 0 bases, leaving 10 bases between them. Germline V CDR1 and CDR2: SGHRS, YFSETQ. The CDR3 region is CASSLAPTDSYNEQFF. CDR3 DNA sequence: TGCGCCAGCAGCTTGGCCCCAACCGACTCCTACAATGAGCAGTTCTTC. Using reference TRBV5-1 and TRBJ2-1 for the parts outside the CDR3, the full variable domain is KAGVTQTPRYLIKTRGQQVTLSCSPISGHRSVSWYQQTPGQGLQFLFEYFSETQRNKGNFPGRFSGRQFSNSRSEMNVSTLELGDSALYLCASSLAPTDSYNEQFFGPGTRLTVL.

The count of this clone is one. The CDR3 is CASSPGTGGAVSYNEQFF. CDR3 bases: TGTGCCAGCTCACCTGGGACAGGGGGCGCGGTTTCCTACAATGAGCAGTTCTTC. This rearrangement joins TRBV18 to TRBJ2-1; TRBD1 aligns across 12 bases. From germline, CDR1 is KGHSH and CDR2 LQKENI. This CDR3 region has 18 residues. Trimming at V came to 3 bases and at J to 1 base, leaving 7 bases not matched to a gene. Based on the CDR3 plus reference TRBV18 and TRBJ2-1, the full variable domain is NAGVMQNPRHLVRRRGQEARLRCSPMKGHSHVYWYRQLPEEGLKFMVYLQKENIIDESGMPKERFSAEFPKEGPSILRIQQVVRGDSAAYFCASSPGTGGAVSYNEQFFGPGTRLTVL.

The chain couples TRBV18 to TRBJ2-1; maybe TRBD2 (5 bases). Germline CDR1 KGHSH, CDR2 LQKENI. Trimming removed 0 bases at V and 9 bases at J, with 12 bases between. The CDR3 runs 14 residues. CDR3 region: CASSPPGSGGEQFF. The DNA for the CDR3 is TGTGCCAGCTCACCACCGGGGAGCGGTGGTGAGCAGTTCTTC.

In its sample, this clone was seen a few times. V gene TRBV14 combines with J gene TRBJ1-1; D is possibly TRBD1 (5 bases). The CDR3 sequence is 13 residues long. The V gene's germline CDR1 is SGHDN and CDR2 FVKESK. Trimming cost V 4 bases and J 4 bases, with 10 bases left between them. The CDR3 reads CASSPRTPTEAFF. The CDR3, as DNA: TGTGCCAGCAGCCCCAGGACACCCACTGAAGCTTTCTTT.

This clone was recorded at least ten times. This chain joins TRBV27 and TRBJ1-6; D is unclear. The CDR3 covers 14 residues. V lost 4 bases to trimming and J lost 2 bases, with 6 bases between them. Germline loops: CDR1 MNHEY, CDR2 SMNVEV (reference sequence). CDR3 amino acids: CASSSPAYNSPLHF. For the CDR3, the DNA is TGTGCCAGCAGTTCTCCCGCCTATAATTCACCCCTCCACTTT.

The rearrangement links TRBV18 to TRBJ2-1; 9 bases align to TRBD1. The CDR3 runs to 16 residues. After removal of 0 bases from V and 7 bases from J, the junction contained 7 bases not matched to a gene. Germline CDR1 reads KGHSH; CDR2 reads LQKENI. CDR3 nucleotide sequence: TGTGCCAGCTCACCACCTACGGGACAGGGAAAAAATGAGCAGTTCTTC. Translating gives CASSPPTGQGKNEQFF.